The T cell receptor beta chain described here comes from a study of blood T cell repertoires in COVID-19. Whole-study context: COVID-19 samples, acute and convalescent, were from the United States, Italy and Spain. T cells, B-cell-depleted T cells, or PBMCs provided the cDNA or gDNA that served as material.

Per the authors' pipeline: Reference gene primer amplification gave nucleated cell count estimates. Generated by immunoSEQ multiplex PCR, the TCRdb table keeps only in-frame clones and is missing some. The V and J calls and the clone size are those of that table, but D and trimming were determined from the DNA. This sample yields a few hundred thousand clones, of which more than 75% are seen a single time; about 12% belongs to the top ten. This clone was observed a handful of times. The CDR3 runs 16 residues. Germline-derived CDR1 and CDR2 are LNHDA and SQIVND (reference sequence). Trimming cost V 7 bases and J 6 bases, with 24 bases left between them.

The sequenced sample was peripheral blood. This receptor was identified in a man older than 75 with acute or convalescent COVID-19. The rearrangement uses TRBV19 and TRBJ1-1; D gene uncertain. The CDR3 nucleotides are TGTGCCAGTACCATGCTAGGCGGGCCCAAGGAGGCTGAAGCTTTCTTT. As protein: CASTMLGGPKEAEAFF.